A few counts support the clone carrying this TCR beta chain. The antigen is unknown. The same CDR3 can be traced to other DNA sequences in this sample. This entry comes from a study of shared clonotypes between healthy human individuals. Assay: immunoSEQ multiplex PCR; the TCRdb copy retains only in-frame clones and omits some. The top ten hold about 1.5% of the sample, which has some 1 million clones, more than 60% seen once. Donors were healthy HIV-negative adults without recent acute infections or vaccinations. CDR1 SNHLY and CDR2 FYNNEI come from the germline V gene. This CDR3 comprises 11 residues. V was trimmed by 5 bases and J by 8 bases, leaving 6 bases between them. Study-level results: Researchers found naive subsets generally carried larger estimated richness than memory subsets.

J is TRBJ1-4 and V is TRBV2; D is unresolved. The sample consisted of memory CD4+ T cells sorted from blood. As to subset: CD45RA-negative fraction. The sequence derives from a man aged 18 to 29 in good health. The CDR3 region is CASSPREKLFF. CDR3 bases: TGTGCCAGCAGTCCGAGGGAAAAACTGTTTTTT.